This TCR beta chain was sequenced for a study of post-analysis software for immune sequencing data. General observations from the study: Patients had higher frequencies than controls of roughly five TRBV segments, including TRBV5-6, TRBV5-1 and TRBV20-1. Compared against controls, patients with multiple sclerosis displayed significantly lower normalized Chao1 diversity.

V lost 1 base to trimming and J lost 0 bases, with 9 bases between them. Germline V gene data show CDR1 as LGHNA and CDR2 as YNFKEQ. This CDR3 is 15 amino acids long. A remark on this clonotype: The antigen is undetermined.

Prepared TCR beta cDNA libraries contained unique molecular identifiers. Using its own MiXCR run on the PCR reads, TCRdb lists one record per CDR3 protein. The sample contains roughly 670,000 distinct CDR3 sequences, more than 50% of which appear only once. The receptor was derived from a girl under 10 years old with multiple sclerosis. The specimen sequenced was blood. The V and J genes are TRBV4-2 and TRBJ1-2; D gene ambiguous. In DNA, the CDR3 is TGTGCCAGCAGCCAAGGCGAGGCACCTAACTATGGCTACACCTTC. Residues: CASSQGEAPNYGYTF.